This TCR beta chain is drawn from a study of blood T cell repertoires in COVID-19. Background on the study: Sites in the United States, Italy and Spain provided acute and convalescent COVID-19 samples. PBMCs, B-cell-depleted T cells, or T cells provided the cDNA or gDNA that made up the material.

In the original analysis: Amplification from reference gene primers served as the basis for estimated nucleated cell counts. The method was immunoSEQ multiplex PCR; TCRdb's version includes in-frame clones alone and lacks a portion of them. That table is the source of V, J and clone size, and D and trimming were worked out from the DNA. The sample consists of 110,000 or so clones, roughly 80% of them appearing once. Germline lookup yields CDR1 LGHDT and CDR2 YNNKEL (reference sequence). The CDR3 spans 14 residues. The V gene lost 1 base and the J gene lost 2 bases, with 8 bases spanning the gap. What was sequenced was peripheral blood. The V gene is TRBV3-1 (or the pseudogene TRBV3-2), the J gene TRBJ1-2; D remains unclear. The source is a woman aged 40 to 49 with acute or convalescent COVID-19. This CDR3 reads CASSQVTGNYGYTF. CDR3 bases: TGTGCCAGCAGCCAAGTTACGGGGAACTATGGCTACACCTTC.